This T cell receptor (beta chain) was sequenced in a study of blood T cell repertoires in COVID-19. The V end lost 3 bases, the J end lost 10 bases, and 15 bases lay between the germline ends. Germline V gene sequence: CDR1 MDHEN, CDR2 SYDVKM. The CDR3 length is 13 residues. Profiled with immunoSEQ multiplex PCR; TCRdb holds only in-frame clones, not every one. The sample lists some 260,000 clones, around 80% occurring once. The chain combines TRBV28 with TRBJ1-1; D possibly corresponds to TRBD1 (5 bases). Material for sequencing was PBMCs or T cells enriched from blood (not recorded which). The sequence derives from a young man with acute COVID-19. The CDR3 loop reads CASSLIQQGGAFF. The DNA of the CDR3 is TGTGCCAGCAGTTTGATTCAGCAGGGAGGAGCTTTCTTT. Full variable domain (remainder filled in from reference TRBV28 and TRBJ1-1): DVKVTQSSRYLVKRTGEKVFLECVQDMDHENMFWYRQDPGLGLRLIYFSYDVKMKEKGDIPEGYSVSREKKERFSLILESASTNQTSMYLCASSLIQQGGAFFGQGTRLTVV.